By share, the clone carrying this TCR beta chain ranks as medium-sized. The entry originates in a study of T cell responses to AZD1222 COVID-19 vaccine. Sequencing used immunoSEQ multiplex PCR; TCRdb keeps in-frame clones, though not all of them. The sample yields 30,000 to 40,000 clones, approximately 78% seen once. Trimming took 5 bases from V and 0 from J, leaving 17 bases between them. CDR1 is SGHDT, CDR2 YYEEEE, per germline. The CDR3 length is 16 residues. The genes are TRBV5-6 and TRBJ1-1; D is possibly TRBD1 (6 bases). The clonotype comes from an adult who received the AZD1222 COVID-19 vaccine. The sequencing used peripheral blood, collected 28 days after the second AZD1222 dose. CDR3: CASRADRLNMNTEAFF. The CDR3 coding sequence is TGTGCCAGCAGGGCCGACAGGCTAAACATGAACACTGAAGCTTTCTTT.